This T cell receptor (beta chain) was retrieved from a study of control samples from healthy donors and cancer patients. The repertoire was sequenced with immunoSEQ multiplex PCR; TCRdb's copy has only in-frame clones and lacks some. The sample has around 80,000 clones; roughly 88% are singletons. V dropped 5 bases and J dropped 8 bases, with 9 bases sitting between them. The CDR3 covers 12 residues. Germline V lookup: CDR1 SEHNR, CDR2 FQNEAQ (reference sequence). The clonotype originates from a woman between 45 and 65 years old in good health. Sequencing input: blood. The V and J genes are TRBV7-9 and TRBJ1-4, with D unclear. The DNA for the CDR3 is TGTGCCAGCAGCCCCACTTCCGAAAAACTGTTTTTT. Its protein is CASSPTSEKLFF.